The 28 T cell receptor beta chains below were found in one sample sequenced in a study of T cell responses to AZD1222 COVID-19 vaccine. Data came from immunoSEQ multiplex PCR; TCRdb stores just in-frame clones and leaves some out. The sample lists roughly 160,000 clones, around 90% occurring once. Source: peripheral blood, taken 28 days after the second AZD1222 dose. These receptors were collected from an adult who received the AZD1222 COVID-19 vaccine.

This chain links TRBV7-9 with TRBJ1-2; D may be TRBD1 (5 bases). V dropped 2 bases and J dropped 5 bases, with 9 bases sitting between them. Germline V gene sequence: CDR1 SEHNR, CDR2 FQNEAQ (reference sequence). This CDR3 spans 13 amino acids. The chain's CDR3 is CASSLLQGYGYTF. CDR3 in DNA: TGTGCCAGCAGCTTATTGCAGGGTTATGGCTACACCTTC.

The chain combines TRBV29-1 with TRBJ2-5; D is possibly TRBD2 (5 bases). This CDR3 spans 14 amino acids. Germline V gene data show CDR1 as SQVTM and CDR2 as ANQGSEA. Deletions cut 4 bases from V and 5 bases from J, with 17 bases between. CDR3 coding DNA: TGCAGCGTTGTGGATAAAGGGCGAGGGGAGACCCAGTACTTC. Encoded protein: CSVVDKGRGETQYF.

This clone turned up a few times. The V gene is TRBV6-1, the J gene TRBJ1-2; 9 bases align to TRBD1. The CDR3 has 16 residues. V trimming: 3 bases; J trimming: 7 bases; junction bases outside the gene matches: 12. CDR1 and CDR2 (germline): MNHNS, SASEGT. The CDR3 bases are TGTGCCAGCAGTGATTGGGCGGGACAGGGCGGTGGTGGCTACACCTTC. Translating gives CASSDWAGQGGGGYTF.

This sequence joins TRBV11-2 and TRBJ2-7; possible D gene TRBD2, 6 bases. The V end was cut by 9 bases, the J end by 2 bases, with 14 bases between. Germline V gene data show CDR1 as SGHAT and CDR2 as FQNNGV. This CDR3 comprises 13 residues. Here the CDR3 DNA reads TGTGCCAGTAGGCTAGGAGGGGCCTACGAGCAGTACTTC. It translates to CASRLGGAYEQYF. The full variable domain, completed using reference TRBV11-2 and TRBJ2-7, is EAGVAQSPRYKIIEKRQSVAFWCNPISGHATLYWYQQILGQGPKLLIQFQNNGVVDDSQLPKDRFSAERLKGVDSTLKIQPAKLEDSAVYLCASRLGGAYEQYFGPGTRLTVT.

The V call is TRBV5-8, the J call TRBJ1-2; 7 nucleotides agree with TRBD1. V lost 5 bases, J lost 6 bases, and 7 bases stayed unmatched. The CDR3 is 13 amino acids. Germline V CDR1 and CDR2: SGHTS, YDEGEE. CDR3 nucleotide sequence: TGTGCCAGCAGTGACAGGGTCGGGGATGGCTACACCTTC. Translated: CASSDRVGDGYTF.

The V and J genes are TRBV6-1 and TRBJ1-2; D unclear. CDR1 and CDR2 from the germline V gene are MNHNS and SASEGT. Trimming stripped 3 bases from V and 4 bases from J, with 15 bases between. This CDR3 is built from 15 residues. The CDR3 loop reads CASSDRRIPGYGYTF. DNA for the CDR3: TGTGCCAGCAGTGATCGCCGGATCCCAGGCTATGGCTACACCTTC.

This chain links TRBV2 with TRBJ2-3, with D hard to call. CDR3 length: 16 residues. In germline, CDR1 is SNHLY, CDR2 FYNNEI. V was shortened by 1 base and J by 4 bases, with 15 bases between the two germline ends. CDR3 amino acids: CASSEGLGRVADTQYF. CDR3 nucleotide sequence: TGTGCCAGCAGTGAAGGGCTGGGCCGAGTGGCAGATACGCAGTATTTT.

The chain employs TRBV14 and TRBJ1-2; D may be TRBD1 (6 bases). This CDR3 contains 14 residues. Germline V CDR1 and CDR2: SGHDN, FVKESK. The V gene lost 0 bases and the J gene lost 7 bases, with 12 bases spanning the gap. CDR3 amino acids: CASSQDWAGVGYTF. The CDR3, as DNA: TGTGCCAGCAGCCAAGATTGGGCAGGGGTTGGCTACACCTTC.

This rearrangement joins TRBV30 to TRBJ2-2, with a tentative D call TRBD1 (5 bases). V was pared by 3 bases and J by 4 bases, with 21 bases between. The CDR3 runs 17 residues. Germline V gene data show CDR1 as GTSNPN and CDR2 as SVGIG (reference sequence). In DNA, the CDR3 is TGTGCCTGGAGCGAAGGGGCGACAGCCGGCTTCACCGGGGAGCTGTTTTTT. Protein product: CAWSEGATAGFTGELFF.

This clone showed up just once. The chain is built from TRBV19 and TRBJ2-3, with 8 bases lining up with TRBD1. Losses at the gene ends were 4 bases for V and 3 bases for J; bases not matched to a gene: 6. The germline gives CDR1 LNHDA, CDR2 SQIVND (reference sequence). The CDR3 is 15 residues long. The CDR3 loop reads CASSSRDRRTDTQYF. CDR3 nucleotides: TGTGCCAGTAGTAGCCGGGACAGGAGAACAGATACGCAGTATTTT. Full variable domain (rest looked up from reference TRBV19 and TRBJ2-3): DGGITQSPKYLFRKEGQNVTLSCEQNLNHDAMYWYRQDPGQGLRLIYYSQIVNDFQKGDIAEGYSVSREKKESFPLTVTSAQKNPTAFYLCASSSRDRRTDTQYFGPGTRLTVL.

The DNA for the CDR3 is TGTGCCAGCAGCGTAGGAACAGGCACCCTTGAAAAACTGTTTTTT. It is translated as CASSVGTGTLEKLFF. The rearrangement links TRBV9 to TRBJ1-4; possibly TRBD1 for D (5 bases). Looked up from germline, CDR1 is SGDLS and CDR2 is YYNGEE. V lost 0 bases to trimming and J lost 7 bases, with 13 bases between them. This CDR3 is 15 amino acids long.

The chain uses TRBV27 and TRBJ2-2; no definite D call. The germline gives CDR1 MNHEY, CDR2 SMNVEV (reference sequence). Trimming stripped 3 bases from V and 5 bases from J, with 4 bases between. The CDR3 length is 12 residues. CDR3 region: CASSFRTGELFF. In nucleotides, the CDR3 is TGTGCCAGCAGTTTCCGGACCGGGGAGCTGTTTTTT.

The rearrangement links TRBV2 to TRBJ1-1, with D possibly TRBD1 on 5 matching bases. V lost 4 bases to trimming and J lost 10 bases, with 16 bases between them. Germline V gene data show CDR1 as SNHLY and CDR2 as FYNNEI. The CDR3 spans 13 residues. Here the CDR3 reads CASSGAAGWGAFF. Here the CDR3 DNA reads TGTGCCAGCAGTGGGGCGGCAGGGTGGGGAGCTTTCTTT.

V gene TRBV11-2 combines with J gene TRBJ2-7; 10 positions agree with TRBD1. The germline V gene has CDR1 SGHAT and CDR2 FQNNGV. Trimming cost V 1 base and J 5 bases; bases outside gene matches: 8. The CDR3 consists of 16 residues. The CDR3 coding sequence is TGTGCCAGCAGCTTAGTATACCGTGACAGGGGGCACGAGCAGTACTTC. Amino acid sequence: CASSLVYRDRGHEQYF.

Only one count was recorded for this clone. The rearrangement uses TRBV6-2 or TRBV6-3 and TRBJ2-7; 9 bases match TRBD2. Germline V gene sequence: CDR1 MNHEY, CDR2 SVGEGT. J was trimmed by 12 bases and V by 6 bases; bases with no gene match: 9. The CDR3 length is 12 residues. CDR3 nucleotide sequence: TGTGCCAGCAGCCCCGTAGCGGGAGCGCGGTACTTC. This encodes CASSPVAGARYF.

The J gene is TRBJ1-2, the V gene TRBV4-1; 7 nucleotides align to TRBD1. With V trimmed by 4 bases and J by 3 bases, 2 bases remained unmatched. The CDR3 loop spans 13 amino acids. Looked up from germline, CDR1 is MGHRA and CDR2 is YSYEKL. This CDR3 reads CASSPTGYYGYTF. Written as DNA, the CDR3 is TGCGCCAGCAGCCCGACAGGGTACTATGGCTACACCTTC.

The chain uses TRBV6-1 and TRBJ2-1; D unclear. Germline assignment: CDR1 MNHNS and CDR2 SASEGT. The V end was cut by 4 bases, the J end by 0 bases, with 13 bases between. The CDR3 runs 16 residues. CDR3 in amino acids: CASSGRRSDSYNEQFF. CDR3 nucleotides: TGTGCCAGCAGTGGAAGACGCTCCGACTCCTACAATGAGCAGTTCTTC.

V usage is TRBV30 and J usage is TRBJ1-2; 7 nucleotides align to TRBD1. In germline, CDR1 is GTSNPN, CDR2 SVGIG (reference sequence). J gave up 4 bases and V 2 bases, and 4 bases lay outside the gene matches. The CDR3 covers 13 residues. The chain's CDR3 is CAWSSRDSYGYTF. The CDR3 DNA follows: TGTGCCTGGAGTAGTAGGGACAGCTATGGCTACACCTTC.

V gene TRBV21-1 combines with J gene TRBJ2-7; TRBD2 is the table's D call and was not checked against the DNA. TRBV21-1 is reported as a pseudogene. This CDR3 contains 18 residues. This CDR3 reads CASSKNVVSTSGSYEQYF. The CDR3, as DNA: TGTGCCAGCAGCAAAAACGTCGTGTCGACTAGCGGTTCCTACGAGCAGTACTTC.

This sequence joins TRBV10-3 and TRBJ2-2, with D possibly being TRBD1 or TRBD2 (5 bases each). The V end was cut by 4 bases, the J end by 6 bases, with 21 bases between. CDR3 length: 17 amino acids. Per germline, CDR1 ENHRY and CDR2 SYGVKD. The CDR3 sequence: CAISGLGTGGVSGELFF. As DNA, the CDR3 is TGTGCCATCAGTGGGCTCGGGACCGGAGGTGTCTCCGGGGAGCTGTTTTTT.

In DNA form, the CDR3 reads TGTGCCACCAGCACCCGTCGGAGTAGCAATCAGCCCCAGCATTTT. Translated, it gives CATSTRRSSNQPQHF. V and J are TRBV15 and TRBJ1-5, with D unclear. In germline, CDR1 is LNHNV, CDR2 YYDKDF (reference sequence). The length of the CDR3 is 15 residues. V lost 4 bases and J lost 0, with 10 bases in between.

This clone was found a few times. The chain links TRBV7-8 to TRBJ2-1; unclear D gene. Germline V lookup: CDR1 SGHVS, CDR2 FQNEAQ. This CDR3 region has 15 residues. V was cut by 1 base and J by 8 bases, with 15 bases left in between. CDR3 loop: CASSLDPISGYEQFF. The CDR3 nucleotides read TGTGCCAGCAGCTTAGACCCAATTAGTGGCTATGAGCAGTTCTTC.

This clone was counted a few times. J is TRBJ1-6 and V is TRBV4-1, with D perhaps TRBD1 (5 bases). The CDR3 totals 15 residues. CDR1 MGHRA and CDR2 YSYEKL come from the germline V gene. Trimming removed 1 base at V and 9 bases at J, with 13 bases between. The CDR3 region is CASSQVEGAGSPLHF. The DNA for the CDR3 is TGCGCCAGCAGCCAAGTTGAAGGGGCAGGTTCACCCCTCCACTTT.

V usage is TRBV5-1 and J usage is TRBJ1-4; 8 bases are a match to TRBD1. Trimming at V came to 0 bases and at J to 7 bases, leaving 11 bases not matched to a gene. In germline, CDR1 is SGHRS, CDR2 YFSETQ. The CDR3 has 17 residues. In DNA form, the CDR3 reads TGCGCCAGCAGCTTGGCCAGCCGGACAGGGAGAGGTGAAAAACTGTTTTTT. Residues: CASSLASRTGRGEKLFF.

The table lists this clone with a few counts. This chain connects TRBV12-3 or TRBV12-4 to TRBJ2-5; no firm D call. The CDR3 runs 12 residues. V lost 2 bases, J lost 5 bases, and 6 bases lay in between. The CDR3, as DNA: TGTGCCAGCAGTTTAACCCTGGAGACCCAGTACTTC. It is translated as CASSLTLETQYF.

This chain connects TRBV25-1 to TRBJ1-2; D perhaps matches TRBD1 (5 bases). The V end was cut by 2 bases, the J end by 6 bases, with 16 bases between. The CDR3 totals 15 residues. The V gene's germline CDR1 is MGHDK and CDR2 SYGVNS. CDR3 in DNA: TGTGCCAGCAGTGAAGCGACAGCTGGATCTGATGGCTACACCTTC. This encodes CASSEATAGSDGYTF.

The chain carries TRBV5-4 and TRBJ2-3; no firm D call. Germline V gene lookup returns CDR1 SGHNT and CDR2 YYREEE (reference sequence). The V and J ends lost 4 bases and 2 bases respectively, with 20 bases between them. The CDR3 sequence is 17 residues long. This CDR3 is CASSRSGVVLNTDTQYF. CDR3 bases: TGTGCCAGCAGCCGATCTGGGGTGGTCTTAAACACAGATACGCAGTATTTT.

This chain connects TRBV5-1 to TRBJ2-3; 14 bases are a match to TRBD2. CDR1 and CDR2 from the germline V gene are SGHRS and YFSETQ. This CDR3 comprises 16 residues. Unmatched junction bases numbered 5, after V lost 2 bases and J lost 6 bases. The DNA for the CDR3 is TGCGCCAGCAGCTTCCGACTAGCGGGGGGGCCGGATACGCAGTATTTT. Amino acids: CASSFRLAGGPDTQYF.